The present TCR beta chain was sequenced within a study of blood T cell repertoires in COVID-19. Study-wide background: Acute and convalescent COVID-19 specimens originated in the United States, Italy and Spain. From T cells, B-cell-depleted T cells, or PBMCs came the material, which was cDNA or gDNA.

As handled by the study authors: Cell counts per sample came from amplifying reference gene primers. Only in-frame clones appear in the TCRdb table, and some are missing; sequencing was by immunoSEQ multiplex PCR. V, J and clone size are taken as reported in that table, and D and trimming were inferred from the DNA itself. The data hold approximately 110,000 clones, with under 80% observed a single time. The CDR3 runs to 12 residues. V lost 5 bases and J 1 base, leaving 8 bases between the germline ends. Germline loops: CDR1 GTSNPN, CDR2 SVGIG (reference sequence). The sequence was collected from a man aged 65-85 years with active or convalescent COVID-19. The sample was peripheral blood. This chain connects TRBV30 to TRBJ1-2, with D unclear. CDR3 residues: CAWRSNNYGYTF. CDR3 DNA: TGTGCCTGGCGCAGTAATAACTATGGCTACACCTTC.